The present TCR beta chain was sequenced within a study of identical twins. Template switching (which added a universal primer site) was used, and cDNA carried unique molecular identifiers. TCRdb itself ran the 5' RACE reads through MiXCR, one entry per CDR3 protein. The sample includes 450,000 to 650,000 distinct CDR3 sequences, about 15% of them seen just once. Many counts were recorded for this clonotype. These data also formed part of another study, on yellow fever vaccine responses in identical twins.

The source material was CD4+ T cells sorted from blood. The clonotype comes from a woman younger than 35 in good health.

CDR3 nucleotides: TGCGCCAGCAGCCAAGATGCGGAACTAGCGGGAGCCTACAATGAGCAGTTCTTC. This gives the protein CASSQDAELAGAYNEQFF. The chain combines TRBV4-1 with TRBJ2-1, with 11 bases aligning to TRBD2. The CDR3 is 18 amino acids. V lost 0 bases, J lost 2 bases, and 6 bases stayed unmatched. From germline, CDR1 is MGHRA and CDR2 YSYEKL.